This T cell receptor (beta chain) was recovered during a study of OX40 agonist ivuxolimab in advanced cancers. About the research overall: Among those enrolled, mean age was about 63 years (range 23 to 79) and over 70% were male.

On this clone: Its target is unknown.

Germline CDR1 is MNHEY and CDR2 is SVGAGI. Trimming at V came to 5 bases and at J to 4 bases, leaving 2 bases not matched to a gene. The CDR3 spans 13 residues. Overall study findings and caveats: The authors did not determine the antigen specificity of the expanded peripheral T cells. Low normalized T-cell clonal expansion was also seen in some nonresponders.

On cycle 4 day 1 and cycle 7 day 1, as well as at baseline, blood was sampled. Using immunoSEQ multiplex PCR, the repertoire was profiled, and TCRdb retains in-frame clones only, with some absent. Altogether about 82,000 clones are present, around 90% being singletons, with the ten largest covering roughly 2.1%. The chain uses TRBV6-5 and TRBJ2-1; TRBD2 aligns across 7 bases. The input for sequencing was CD4+ or CD8+ T cells sorted from blood, taken in a trial of the OX40 agonist ivuxolimab. The receptor comes from an adult with an advanced solid tumor such as melanoma, head and neck, liver or kidney cancer. The CDR3, as DNA: TGTGCCAGCAGTCGAGCGGGGTACAATGAGCAGTTCTTC. This gives the protein CASSRAGYNEQFF.